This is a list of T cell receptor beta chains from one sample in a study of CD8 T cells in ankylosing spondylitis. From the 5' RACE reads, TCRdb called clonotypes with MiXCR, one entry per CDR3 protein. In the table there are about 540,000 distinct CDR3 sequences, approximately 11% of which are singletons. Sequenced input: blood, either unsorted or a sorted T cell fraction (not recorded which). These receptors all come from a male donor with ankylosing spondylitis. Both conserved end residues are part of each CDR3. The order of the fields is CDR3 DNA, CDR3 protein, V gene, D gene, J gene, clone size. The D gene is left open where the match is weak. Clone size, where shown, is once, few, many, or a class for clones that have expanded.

CDR3nt: TGTGCCAGCAGTTTTGGGCAATACAATGAGCAGTTCTTC
CDR3aa: CASSFGQYNEQFF
v_gene: TRBV27
d_gene: -
j_gene: TRBJ2-1
abundance: -

CDR3nt: TGCGCCAGCAGCTTGGTCGTCCCGAACACTGAAGCTTTCTTT
CDR3aa: CASSLVVPNTEAFF
v_gene: TRBV5-1
d_gene: -
j_gene: TRBJ1-1
abundance: -

CDR3nt: TGTGCCAGCAGCTTCAGGACAGGGTTGGGGGCCAAAAACATTCAGTACTTC
CDR3aa: CASSFRTGLGAKNIQYF
v_gene: TRBV11-2
d_gene: TRBD1
j_gene: TRBJ2-4
abundance: -

CDR3nt: TGTGCCAGCAGCTTACTAGCGGGAGGGTACCCAGTATACAATGAGCAGTTCTTC
CDR3aa: CASSLLAGGYPVYNEQFF
v_gene: TRBV7-8
d_gene: TRBD2
j_gene: TRBJ2-1
abundance: many

CDR3nt: TGTGCCAGCAGCCCTGGGACTAGCAGAGGGTTCAATGAGCAGTTCTTC
CDR3aa: CASSPGTSRGFNEQFF
v_gene: TRBV4-2
d_gene: TRBD2
j_gene: TRBJ2-1
abundance: -

CDR3nt: TGCAGTGCTAGAGGGAGGACTAGCGGGAGCAGGGAGACCCAGTACTTC
CDR3aa: CSARGRTSGSRETQYF
v_gene: TRBV20-1
d_gene: TRBD2
j_gene: TRBJ2-5
abundance: few

CDR3nt: TGTGCCACCAGTGATAGTTCTACGCAGTATTTT
CDR3aa: CATSDSSTQYF
v_gene: TRBV24-1
d_gene: -
j_gene: TRBJ2-3
abundance: many

CDR3nt: TGCAGCTACGCACACATGAACACTGAAGCTTTCTTT
CDR3aa: CSYAHMNTEAFF
v_gene: TRBV29-1
d_gene: -
j_gene: TRBJ1-1
abundance: many

CDR3nt: TGTGCCAGCATCAAGGGAGGGTGGGGCTACAATGAGCAGTTCTTC
CDR3aa: CASIKGGWGYNEQFF
v_gene: TRBV27
d_gene: TRBD2
j_gene: TRBJ2-1
abundance: few

CDR3nt: TGTGCCAGCAGCTTAGCGGTACTAGCGGGATCCTTCTCCTACAATGAGCAGTTCTTC
CDR3aa: CASSLAVLAGSFSYNEQFF
v_gene: TRBV11-1
d_gene: TRBD2
j_gene: TRBJ2-1
abundance: -

CDR3nt: TGTGCCAGCAGCTTAGTGCAAGGGAGGGGCCTCTGGGAGACCCAGTACTTC
CDR3aa: CASSLVQGRGLWETQYF
v_gene: TRBV7-2
d_gene: TRBD2
j_gene: TRBJ2-5
abundance: -

CDR3nt: TGCGCCCACCGGGGGGCTGGCACAGATACGCAGTATTTT
CDR3aa: CAHRGAGTDTQYF
v_gene: TRBV20-1
d_gene: -
j_gene: TRBJ2-3
abundance: many

CDR3nt: TGCAGTGCTAGAGCAGGGACGGGAGGGCGGACAGATACGCAGTATTTT
CDR3aa: CSARAGTGGRTDTQYF
v_gene: TRBV20-1
d_gene: TRBD2
j_gene: TRBJ2-3
abundance: many

CDR3nt: TGTGCCAGCAGCCAAGTCACGCCCCGAAATCAAGAGACCCAGTACTTC
CDR3aa: CASSQVTPRNQETQYF
v_gene: TRBV4-2
d_gene: -
j_gene: TRBJ2-5
abundance: few

CDR3nt: TGCGCCAGCAGCTTCGGGACGGAATCCTACGAGCAGTACTTC
CDR3aa: CASSFGTESYEQYF
v_gene: TRBV5-1
d_gene: -
j_gene: TRBJ2-7
abundance: few

CDR3nt: TGTGCCAGCAGCTTAGCGCAGATAGGGGGCATGAACACTGAAGCTTTCTTT
CDR3aa: CASSLAQIGGMNTEAFF
v_gene: TRBV7-9
d_gene: TRBD1
j_gene: TRBJ1-1
abundance: -

CDR3nt: TGTGCCAGCAGCTTAGGCCGCGTCCCAGGAACAGATACGCAGTATTTT
CDR3aa: CASSLGRVPGTDTQYF
v_gene: TRBV11-3
d_gene: -
j_gene: TRBJ2-3
abundance: few

CDR3nt: TGTGCCATCGGAGGGCTAGCGGGAACAGGTATCTCCTACGAGCAGTACTTC
CDR3aa: CAIGGLAGTGISYEQYF
v_gene: TRBV10-3
d_gene: TRBD2
j_gene: TRBJ2-7
abundance: -

CDR3nt: TGTGCCGCAGAAAGAGACAGTATCTCTTCCAATACGCAGTATTTT
CDR3aa: CAAERDSISSNTQYF
v_gene: TRBV2
d_gene: -
j_gene: TRBJ2-3
abundance: few

CDR3nt: TGTGCCAGCAGTTTCGTCCTCAGGGTGGGGTCCTACAATGAGCAGTTCTTC
CDR3aa: CASSFVLRVGSYNEQFF
v_gene: TRBV12-3/TRBV12-4
d_gene: -
j_gene: TRBJ2-1
abundance: -

CDR3nt: TGTGCCAGCAGCTTAGGTTGGGTACCCTACGAGCAGTACTTC
CDR3aa: CASSLGWVPYEQYF
v_gene: TRBV7-2
d_gene: -
j_gene: TRBJ2-7
abundance: -

CDR3nt: TGCGCCAGCAGCCGAAGCAGGGGGTATGGCTACACCTTC
CDR3aa: CASSRSRGYGYTF
v_gene: TRBV4-1
d_gene: TRBD1
j_gene: TRBJ1-2
abundance: -

CDR3nt: TGCGCCAGCAGCCTTGGCACGGGAGCTGGGGCAGATACGCAGTATTTT
CDR3aa: CASSLGTGAGADTQYF
v_gene: TRBV5-1
d_gene: -
j_gene: TRBJ2-3
abundance: -

CDR3nt: TGTGCCACCGGAACGGGGTATCACACTGAAGCTTTCTTT
CDR3aa: CATGTGYHTEAFF
v_gene: TRBV2
d_gene: -
j_gene: TRBJ1-1
abundance: -

CDR3nt: TGCAGTGCTAGAGAGGAGCAGGGCGCGATCCAGTACGGGGAGCTGTTTTTT
CDR3aa: CSAREEQGAIQYGELFF
v_gene: TRBV20-1
d_gene: -
j_gene: TRBJ2-2
abundance: few

CDR3nt: TGTGCCAGCAGTCCCGACCGGGGGGACCAGTTCTTC
CDR3aa: CASSPDRGDQFF
v_gene: TRBV6-2/TRBV6-3
d_gene: TRBD2
j_gene: TRBJ2-1
abundance: -

CDR3nt: TGTGCCAGCAGCTTCTCAGAGTGGGGGGAGAACACTGAAGCTTTCTTT
CDR3aa: CASSFSEWGENTEAFF
v_gene: TRBV2
d_gene: -
j_gene: TRBJ1-1
abundance: -

CDR3nt: TGTGCCAGCAGCCAAACGGCCAGCACTAGCACAGATACGCAGTATTTT
CDR3aa: CASSQTASTSTDTQYF
v_gene: TRBV3-1
d_gene: -
j_gene: TRBJ2-3
abundance: few

CDR3nt: TGCAGTGCCTCGGGAGGGATGACAGATACGCAGTATTTT
CDR3aa: CSASGGMTDTQYF
v_gene: TRBV20-1
d_gene: TRBD2
j_gene: TRBJ2-3
abundance: few

CDR3nt: TGTGCCAGCAGCGGAAGACAGGGGGCCGACTATGGCTACACCTTC
CDR3aa: CASSGRQGADYGYTF
v_gene: TRBV9
d_gene: TRBD1
j_gene: TRBJ1-2
abundance: many

CDR3nt: TGTGCCTGGAGAGACAGGAGCAATCAGCCCCAGCATTTT
CDR3aa: CAWRDRSNQPQHF
v_gene: TRBV30
d_gene: -
j_gene: TRBJ1-5
abundance: once

CDR3nt: TGTGCCAGCAGAAAGGGAGGCGGAAGTTATGGCTACACCTTC
CDR3aa: CASRKGGGSYGYTF
v_gene: TRBV12-3/TRBV12-4
d_gene: -
j_gene: TRBJ1-2
abundance: many

CDR3nt: TGTGCCAGCAGGCTGTCTATAGGGGACACTGAAGCTTTCTTT
CDR3aa: CASRLSIGDTEAFF
v_gene: TRBV9
d_gene: -
j_gene: TRBJ1-1
abundance: -

CDR3nt: TGTGCCAGCAGCCAAGATCGAGGACAGGGAAGCACTGAAGCTTTCTTT
CDR3aa: CASSQDRGQGSTEAFF
v_gene: TRBV4-2
d_gene: TRBD1
j_gene: TRBJ1-1
abundance: once

CDR3nt: TGTGCCAGCAGCTTATTGGTCGTCACTGAAGCTTTCTTT
CDR3aa: CASSLLVVTEAFF
v_gene: TRBV11-2
d_gene: -
j_gene: TRBJ1-1
abundance: few

CDR3nt: TGCAGTGCTAGAAACCTCCGGGCCTACAATGAGCAGTTCTTC
CDR3aa: CSARNLRAYNEQFF
v_gene: TRBV20-1
d_gene: -
j_gene: TRBJ2-1
abundance: -

CDR3nt: TGCGCCAGCAGCTTGGAGGCGGGAGTTGCTAGGAATGAGCAGTTCTTC
CDR3aa: CASSLEAGVARNEQFF
v_gene: TRBV5-1
d_gene: TRBD2
j_gene: TRBJ2-1
abundance: -

CDR3nt: TGTGCCAGCAGCGCAAGGACAGGGGGCTCCTACGAGCAGTACTTC
CDR3aa: CASSARTGGSYEQYF
v_gene: TRBV7-9
d_gene: TRBD1
j_gene: TRBJ2-7
abundance: -

CDR3nt: TGCGCCAGCAGCCCGAGGGAAGGAACCGGGGAGCTGTTTTTT
CDR3aa: CASSPREGTGELFF
v_gene: TRBV5-1
d_gene: -
j_gene: TRBJ2-2
abundance: few

CDR3nt: TGTGCCACCAGTGAAGGGGCCCGTGGCTACACCTTC
CDR3aa: CATSEGARGYTF
v_gene: TRBV24-1
d_gene: -
j_gene: TRBJ1-2
abundance: few

CDR3nt: TGTGCCAGCAGCTCGACCACCGGGACAGATAAGTTCTTC
CDR3aa: CASSSTTGTDKFF
v_gene: TRBV7-9
d_gene: TRBD1
j_gene: TRBJ2-1
abundance: -

CDR3nt: TGTGCCAGCAGCTCCCACAGGGAATACACCATATATTTT
CDR3aa: CASSSHREYTIYF
v_gene: TRBV7-2
d_gene: -
j_gene: TRBJ1-3
abundance: -

CDR3nt: TGCAGTGCCCCCCGACAGGGGGCAGAAACCGGGGAGCTGTTTTTT
CDR3aa: CSAPRQGAETGELFF
v_gene: TRBV20-1
d_gene: TRBD1
j_gene: TRBJ2-2
abundance: -

CDR3nt: TGCGCCAGCAGTGATGGAGAGGCTTGGATATTGGCTTTCTTT
CDR3aa: CASSDGEAWILAFF
v_gene: TRBV10-2
d_gene: -
j_gene: TRBJ1-1
abundance: few

CDR3nt: TGTGCCAGCAGCCCCCGGGGTCCCATGAACACTGAAGCTTTCTTT
CDR3aa: CASSPRGPMNTEAFF
v_gene: TRBV7-9
d_gene: -
j_gene: TRBJ1-1
abundance: few

CDR3nt: TGCGCCAGCAGTGAGTCAAGGGGGCTAACCAAAAACATTCAGTACTTC
CDR3aa: CASSESRGLTKNIQYF
v_gene: TRBV10-1
d_gene: TRBD1
j_gene: TRBJ2-4
abundance: -

CDR3nt: TGTGCCAGCAGCCTGGGGGCGCCGAGCGCTGGCACTGAAGCTTTCTTT
CDR3aa: CASSLGAPSAGTEAFF
v_gene: TRBV5-5
d_gene: -
j_gene: TRBJ1-1
abundance: many

CDR3nt: TGCGCCAGCAGCCAGGACGACAGGGGAGGCAATGAGCAGTTCTTC
CDR3aa: CASSQDDRGGNEQFF
v_gene: TRBV4-1
d_gene: TRBD1
j_gene: TRBJ2-1
abundance: -

CDR3nt: TGTGCCAGCAGCCAAGATAGGTCCCCGACCGGGGAGCTGTTTTTT
CDR3aa: CASSQDRSPTGELFF
v_gene: TRBV3-1
d_gene: -
j_gene: TRBJ2-2
abundance: many

CDR3nt: TGCGCCAGCAGCCCGCAAGGGAATGAAAAACTGTTTTTT
CDR3aa: CASSPQGNEKLFF
v_gene: TRBV5-1
d_gene: -
j_gene: TRBJ1-4
abundance: many

CDR3nt: TGTGCCAGCAGGGCACCGGGTTCACCCCTCCACTTT
CDR3aa: CASRAPGSPLHF
v_gene: TRBV12-3/TRBV12-4
d_gene: -
j_gene: TRBJ1-6
abundance: -

CDR3nt: TGTGCCAGCAGTGAATACACTAGCGGGGTCAATGAGCAGTTCTTC
CDR3aa: CASSEYTSGVNEQFF
v_gene: TRBV25-1
d_gene: TRBD2
j_gene: TRBJ2-1
abundance: -

CDR3nt: TGTGCCAGCAGTTCGGACCGGTTAGCGAGAGAGACCCAGTACTTC
CDR3aa: CASSSDRLARETQYF
v_gene: TRBV6-5
d_gene: -
j_gene: TRBJ2-5
abundance: -

CDR3nt: TGTGCCAGCAATCGGGCCAGGGAGGAAAAACTGTTTTTT
CDR3aa: CASNRAREEKLFF
v_gene: TRBV2
d_gene: -
j_gene: TRBJ1-4
abundance: few

CDR3nt: TGCAGCGTTGAAGATACGGGGGCAGAGACCCAGTACTTC
CDR3aa: CSVEDTGAETQYF
v_gene: TRBV29-1
d_gene: -
j_gene: TRBJ2-5
abundance: many

CDR3nt: TGTGCCAGCAGTGTCAGTCCCAATGAGCAGTTCTTC
CDR3aa: CASSVSPNEQFF
v_gene: TRBV27
d_gene: -
j_gene: TRBJ2-1
abundance: -

CDR3nt: TGTGCCAGCAGCTTACAGGGAGGTTCCTACGAGCAGTACTTC
CDR3aa: CASSLQGGSYEQYF
v_gene: TRBV7-7
d_gene: -
j_gene: TRBJ2-7
abundance: few

CDR3nt: TGTGCCAGCTCACCACCCCGGGCAAGAGCGGGGGGATACAATGAGCAGTTCTTC
CDR3aa: CASSPPRARAGGYNEQFF
v_gene: TRBV18
d_gene: TRBD2
j_gene: TRBJ2-1
abundance: -

CDR3nt: TGTGCCAGCTCCACCGGGACAGGGACCTACGAGCAGTACTTC
CDR3aa: CASSTGTGTYEQYF
v_gene: TRBV18
d_gene: TRBD1
j_gene: TRBJ2-7
abundance: -